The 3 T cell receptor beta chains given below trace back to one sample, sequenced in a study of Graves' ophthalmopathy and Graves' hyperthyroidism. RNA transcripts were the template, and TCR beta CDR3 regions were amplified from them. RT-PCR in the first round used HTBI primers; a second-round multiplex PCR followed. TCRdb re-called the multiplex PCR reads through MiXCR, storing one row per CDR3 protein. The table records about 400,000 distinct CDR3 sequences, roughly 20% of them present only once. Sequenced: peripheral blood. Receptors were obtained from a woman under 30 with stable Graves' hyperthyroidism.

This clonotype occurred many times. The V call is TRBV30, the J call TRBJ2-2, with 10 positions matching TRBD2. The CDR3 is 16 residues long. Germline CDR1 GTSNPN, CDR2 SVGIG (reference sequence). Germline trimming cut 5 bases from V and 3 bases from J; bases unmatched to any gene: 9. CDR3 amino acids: CAWLPRTSGYTGELFF. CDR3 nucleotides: TGTGCCTGGCTCCCAAGGACTAGCGGTTACACCGGGGAGCTGTTTTTT. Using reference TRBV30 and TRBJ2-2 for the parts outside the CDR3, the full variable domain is SQTIHQWPATLVQPVGSPLSLECTVEGTSNPNLYWYRQAAGRGLQLLFYSVGIGQISSEVPQNLSASRPQDRQFILSSKKLLLSDSGFYLCAWLPRTSGYTGELFFGEGSRLTVL.

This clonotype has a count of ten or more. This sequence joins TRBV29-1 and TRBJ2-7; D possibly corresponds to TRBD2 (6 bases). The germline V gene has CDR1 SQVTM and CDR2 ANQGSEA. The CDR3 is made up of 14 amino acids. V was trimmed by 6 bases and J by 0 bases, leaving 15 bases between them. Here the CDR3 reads CSVRGGELSYEQYF. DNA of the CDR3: TGCAGCGTCCGCGGAGGGGAACTCTCCTACGAGCAGTACTTC.

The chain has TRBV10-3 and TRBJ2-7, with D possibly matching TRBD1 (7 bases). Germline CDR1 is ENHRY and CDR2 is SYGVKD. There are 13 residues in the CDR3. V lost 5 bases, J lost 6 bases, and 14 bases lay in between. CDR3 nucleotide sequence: TGTGCCATCAGTCACCAGGGGGACTCCGAGCAGTACTTC. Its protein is CAISHQGDSEQYF.